This TCR beta chain was documented in a study of shared clonotypes between healthy human individuals. This clone was detected only once. The antigen remains unidentified. Assay used: immunoSEQ multiplex PCR; TCRdb lists only in-frame clones, some missing. The sample contains roughly 2.4 million clones, 95% of which appear only once. Germline V gene sequence: CDR1 MNHEY, CDR2 SVGAGI. The CDR3 contains 16 residues. Trimming at V came to 2 bases and at J to 3 bases, leaving 6 bases not matched to a gene. Study findings and constraints: Donor clonotype sharing was expected to depend on sequencing depth.

The clonotype was recovered from a man aged 18 to 30 in good health. The J gene is TRBJ2-5, the V gene TRBV6-5; TRBD1 agrees at 10 bases. The sample was naive CD4+ T cells sorted from blood. Subset specified: CD45RA+ positively selected. The CDR3 region is CASSYVPGQGKETQYF. The CDR3, as DNA: TGTGCCAGCAGTTACGTCCCGGGACAGGGGAAAGAGACCCAGTACTTC.